What follows are 23 T cell receptor beta chains derived from one specimen sequenced in a study of cytomegalovirus exposure and HLA in healthy donors. It was with 60 Vbeta and 13 Jbeta primers that the PCR ran. Libraries were prepared by immunoSEQ multiplex PCR; TCRdb keeps only in-frame clonotypes and omits some of them. The sample shows 55,000 to 85,000 clones, around 72% of them seen only once. The sample was PBMCs. Receptors were obtained from a woman aged 40 to 50 in good health and CMV-seropositive.

This clone was seen only a few times. This chain connects TRBV19 to TRBJ2-6, with TRBD1 identical over 7 bases. In germline, CDR1 is LNHDA, CDR2 SQIVND (reference sequence). CDR3 length: 16 residues. The V gene end was trimmed by 4 bases and the J gene end by 3 bases; junction bases not matched to a gene: 6. The CDR3 reads CASSTRQGSGANVLTF. CDR3 bases: TGTGCCAGTAGTACCCGACAGGGTAGTGGGGCCAACGTCCTGACTTTC.

The chain links TRBV5-4 to TRBJ1-1; possibly TRBD1 for D (6 bases). The CDR3 extends over 14 amino acids. V dropped 4 bases and J dropped 1 base, with 11 bases sitting between them. The germline V gene has CDR1 SGHNT and CDR2 YYREEE (reference sequence). The CDR3 spells CASSPGVQNTEAFF. CDR3 in DNA: TGTGCCAGCAGCCCAGGGGTTCAGAACACTGAAGCTTTCTTT.

This clone has just a few counts. The chain recombines TRBV6-6 with TRBJ2-1; unclear D gene. V lost 7 bases and J 6 bases, leaving 13 bases between the germline ends. Germline CDR1 reads MNHNY; CDR2 reads SVGAGI (reference sequence). This CDR3 has 13 residues. CDR3 DNA: TGTGCCAGCACCGTGGCAGAAGTCAATGAGCAGTTCTTC. Translating gives CASTVAEVNEQFF.

The chain couples TRBV27 to TRBJ1-2; 8 positions match TRBD1. CDR1 and CDR2 (germline): MNHEY, SMNVEV (reference sequence). V dropped 8 bases and J dropped 1; count of bases not matched to a gene: 3. This CDR3 has 13 residues. The CDR3 region is CASQGANNYGYTF. CDR3 nucleotide sequence: TGTGCCAGCCAGGGGGCGAATAACTATGGCTACACCTTC.

This clone was seen a handful of times. The chain uses TRBV27 and TRBJ2-5; 9 bases agree with TRBD1. The CDR3 has 18 residues. V gave up 2 bases and J gave up 3 bases; unmatched junction bases: 13. Germline CDR1 and CDR2: MNHEY and SMNVEV (reference sequence). The CDR3 DNA follows: TGTGCCAGCAGTTTAATTACAGGGGGCTCTAGAAGCAAAGAGACCCAGTACTTC. It specifies CASSLITGGSRSKETQYF.

The CDR3 is CAISESTRGSSYNEQFF. CDR3 sequence (DNA): TGTGCCATCAGTGAGTCGACAAGGGGAAGCTCCTACAATGAGCAGTTCTTC. The J gene is TRBJ2-1, the V gene TRBV10-3; D is possibly TRBD1 (5 bases). Germline V gives CDR1 ENHRY, CDR2 SYGVKD. The CDR3 totals 17 residues. V dropped 0 bases and J dropped 0 bases, with 12 bases sitting between them.

The V and J genes are TRBV5-6 and TRBJ2-7; D remains unclear. The V end lost 0 bases, the J end lost 12 bases, and 13 bases lay between the germline ends. Germline assignment: CDR1 SGHDT and CDR2 YYEEEE. The CDR3 is 12 amino acids. DNA for the CDR3: TGTGCCAGCAGCTTGGCAGCAGGCCCCCTGTACTTC. Translating gives CASSLAAGPLYF.

The V call is TRBV4-1, the J call TRBJ1-5, with D perhaps TRBD1 (6 bases). Looked up from germline, CDR1 is MGHRA and CDR2 is YSYEKL. There are 15 residues in the CDR3. Trimming removed 3 bases from V and 3 bases from J, with 12 bases in between. DNA of the CDR3: TGCGCCAGCAGCCACGACACAGGGAACAATCAGCCCCAGCATTTT. It is translated as CASSHDTGNNQPQHF.

The V gene is TRBV29-1, the J gene TRBJ2-5, with TRBD1 matching 9 bases. Unmatched junction bases numbered 1, after V lost 5 bases and J lost 3 bases. This CDR3 region has 12 residues. CDR1 and CDR2 from the germline V gene are SQVTM and ANQGSEA. CDR3 DNA sequence: TGCAGCGTTCGGACAGGGGAAGAGACCCAGTACTTC. Protein product: CSVRTGEETQYF.

This chain connects TRBV5-4 to TRBJ1-2; the D gene is possibly TRBD1 (5 bases). CDR1 is SGHNT, CDR2 YYREEE, per germline (reference sequence). There are 15 residues in the CDR3. The ends were cut back, 4 bases at V and 4 bases at J, with 17 bases in the middle. The CDR3: CASSASAQGPYGYTF. DNA for the CDR3: TGTGCCAGCAGCGCCTCCGCCCAGGGCCCCTATGGCTACACCTTC.

The gene calls are TRBV2 and TRBJ2-5; maybe TRBD1 (5 bases). Germline V gene sequence: CDR1 SNHLY, CDR2 FYNNEI. V was cut by 4 bases and J by 7 bases, with 13 bases left in between. The CDR3 is 13 amino acids. CDR3 nucleotide sequence: TGTGCCAGCAGTGGTGGCCCCCAGGGGACCCAGTACTTC. Protein: CASSGGPQGTQYF.

The rearrangement joins TRBV2 to TRBJ2-1, with D possibly TRBD2 on 6 matching bases. CDR1 is SNHLY and CDR2 is FYNNEI in the germline V gene. The CDR3 loop spans 13 amino acids. V gave up 4 bases and J gave up 15 bases, with 19 bases separating them. The CDR3 bases are TGTGCCAGCAGTGCCTACTTAGGGGCGGGGCTGTTCTTC. Its translation is CASSAYLGAGLFF.

This clone has just a few counts. This rearrangement joins TRBV29-1 to TRBJ2-3; maybe TRBD2 (7 bases). V was trimmed by 5 bases and J by 2 bases, leaving 14 bases between them. Germline loops: CDR1 SQVTM, CDR2 ANQGSEA. The CDR3 is 14 residues long. The CDR3 sequence is CSVRRGPSTDTQYF. As DNA, the CDR3 is TGCAGCGTTAGGCGGGGGCCATCCACAGATACGCAGTATTTT.

J is TRBJ2-6 and V is TRBV5-1; possible D gene TRBD2, 5 bases. Germline CDR1 and CDR2: SGHRS and YFSETQ. This CDR3 comprises 16 residues. V was clipped by 8 bases and J by 2 bases, with 17 bases between them. The CDR3 DNA reads TGCGCCAGTGGAGGTACGGTAGGGCCTGGGGCCAACGTCCTGACTTTC. It specifies CASGGTVGPGANVLTF.

The V call is TRBV6-4, the J call TRBJ1-4; D not resolved. The CDR3 contains 14 residues. Trimming removed 9 bases from V and 15 bases from J, with 26 bases in between. The germline V gene encodes CDR1 MRHNA and CDR2 SNTAGT. The CDR3 here is CARGSAVQVIAVFF. Written as DNA, the CDR3 is TGTGCCAGGGGGTCGGCGGTTCAAGTGATAGCGGTGTTTTTT.

The chain combines TRBV5-1 with TRBJ2-7; a possible D gene is TRBD1 (5 bases). CDR1 is SGHRS and CDR2 is YFSETQ in the germline V gene. With 4 bases removed from V and 0 bases from J, the gap between germline ends came to 11 bases. The CDR3 is 14 amino acids. CDR3 amino acids: CASSPDRSSYEQYF. The CDR3 bases are TGCGCCAGCAGCCCTGACAGAAGCTCCTACGAGCAGTACTTC.

This chain joins TRBV10-2 and TRBJ2-3; D uncertain. The CDR3 has 18 residues. The germline V gene encodes CDR1 WSHSY and CDR2 SAAADI. Trimming stripped 3 bases from V and 4 bases from J, with 23 bases between. CDR3 sequence reads: CASSDGRILPVPPDTQYF. CDR3 in DNA: TGCGCCAGCAGTGATGGCCGAATCTTGCCCGTTCCCCCAGATACGCAGTATTTT.

The V and J genes are TRBV5-5 and TRBJ2-1; 7 nucleotides agree with TRBD1. The V segment lost 4 bases and the J segment 2 bases; nucleotides outside the gene matches: 6. Germline assignment: CDR1 SGHKS and CDR2 YYEKEE (reference sequence). This CDR3 spans 15 amino acids. This CDR3 is CASSLSGTAYNEQFF. CDR3 nucleotide sequence: TGTGCCAGCAGCCTATCCGGGACAGCCTACAATGAGCAGTTCTTC.

The chain employs TRBV5-1 and TRBJ1-1; 8 positions match TRBD1. Trimming at V came to 4 bases and at J to 3 bases, leaving 5 bases not matched to a gene. Germline V gene lookup returns CDR1 SGHRS and CDR2 YFSETQ. The CDR3 has 14 amino acids. The CDR3 protein is CASSTQGGDTEAFF. The CDR3 DNA reads TGCGCCAGCAGCACACAGGGGGGGGACACTGAAGCTTTCTTT.

The chain links TRBV7-3 to TRBJ2-3, with D possibly being TRBD2 (6 bases). V was cut by 5 bases and J by 3 bases, with 18 bases left in between. Per germline, CDR1 SGHTA and CDR2 FQGTGA. The CDR3 spans 16 residues. Here the CDR3 DNA reads TGTGCCAGCAGCCCCGGGTGGGGGGAATTGACAGATACGCAGTATTTT. Protein product: CASSPGWGELTDTQYF.

This clone was detected a few times. The gene calls are TRBV5-1 and TRBJ2-5, with TRBD1 matching 9 bases. After removal of 4 bases from V and 4 bases from J, the junction contained 8 bases not matched to a gene. The germline V gene encodes CDR1 SGHRS and CDR2 YFSETQ. The CDR3 spans 15 residues. The CDR3 sequence: CASSLPETGGETQYF. CDR3 DNA: TGCGCCAGCAGCCTCCCTGAGACAGGGGGAGAGACCCAGTACTTC.

The genes are TRBV4-1 and TRBJ1-1, with D tentatively TRBD1 (6 bases). The CDR3 runs to 13 residues. With 6 bases removed from V and 9 bases from J, the gap between germline ends came to 17 bases. Germline CDR1 and CDR2: MGHRA and YSYEKL. The CDR3 reads CASSTLGATKAFF. The CDR3 DNA reads as TGCGCCAGCAGTACATTGGGGGCTACTAAAGCTTTCTTT.

The genes are TRBV7-8 and TRBJ2-2; a possible D gene is TRBD1 (6 bases). CDR3 size: 15 residues. Trimming took 5 bases from V and 4 from J, leaving 14 bases between them. Germline CDR1 and CDR2: SGHVS and FQNEAQ. CDR3 nucleotides: TGTGCCAGCAGCCGGAACAGGGCGCGCACCGGGGAGCTGTTTTTT. Translated, it gives CASSRNRARTGELFF.